A single sample gave rise to the 30 T cell receptor beta chains below, sequenced in a study of T cell responses to AZD1222 COVID-19 vaccine. Assay used: immunoSEQ multiplex PCR; TCRdb lists only in-frame clones, some missing. The sample holds approximately 110,000 clones; roughly 85% are singletons and the top ten take 2% to 2.5%. Material: peripheral blood, obtained 28 days after the second AZD1222 dose. The receptors stem from an adult who received the AZD1222 COVID-19 vaccine.

This chain links TRBV28 with TRBJ1-5, with TRBD1 identical over 7 bases. Germline V lookup: CDR1 MDHEN, CDR2 SYDVKM. The CDR3 runs to 14 residues. V dropped 6 bases and J dropped 2; count of bases not matched to a gene: 4. Here the CDR3 reads CASSRQGGNQPQHF. CDR3 DNA: TGTGCCAGCAGCCGACAGGGAGGCAATCAGCCCCAGCATTTT.

J is TRBJ2-3 and V is TRBV10-1; D unresolved. The germline CDR1 and CDR2 sequences are WNHNN and SYGVQD (reference sequence). The CDR3 contains 13 residues. The V end lost 2 bases, the J end lost 5 bases, and 8 bases lay between the germline ends. The CDR3 here is CASSESPGDTQYF. CDR3 in DNA: TGCGCCAGCAGTGAGAGTCCGGGAGATACGCAGTATTTT.

The chain has TRBV27 and TRBJ1-2; the match to TRBD1 covers 11 bases. J gave up 3 bases and V 0 bases, and 3 bases lay outside the gene matches. The CDR3 covers 16 residues. CDR1 is MNHEY, CDR2 SMNVEV, per germline (reference sequence). Here the CDR3 DNA reads TGTGCCAGCAGTTTATCGGGACAGGGGGGAGACTATGGCTACACCTTC. It is translated as CASSLSGQGGDYGYTF.

The rearrangement links TRBV29-1 to TRBJ2-7, with 8 bases lining up with TRBD2. Germline V lookup: CDR1 SQVTM, CDR2 ANQGSEA. CDR3 size: 14 residues. Trimming took 0 bases from V and 0 from J; bases not matched to a gene: 1. Here the CDR3 reads CSVEEREGSYEQYF. The CDR3 coding sequence is TGCAGCGTTGAAGAACGGGAGGGCTCCTACGAGCAGTACTTC.

V and J are TRBV27 and TRBJ1-5; no reliable D call. CDR3 length: 13 residues. CDR1 is MNHEY, CDR2 SMNVEV, per germline (reference sequence). Trimming stripped 3 bases from V and 9 bases from J, with 12 bases between. The CDR3 sequence: CASSLSEASPQHF. CDR3 sequence (DNA): TGTGCCAGCAGTTTGTCGGAGGCGTCGCCCCAGCATTTT.

The V gene is TRBV19, the J gene TRBJ1-5; TRBD1 is a possible D gene (5 bases). V shed 3 bases and J shed 2 bases, with 11 bases lying between them. The CDR3 runs 15 residues. The germline V gene has CDR1 LNHDA and CDR2 SQIVND (reference sequence). CDR3 DNA sequence: TGTGCCAGTAGTATGAGGGACGGAGGCAATCAGCCCCAGCATTTT. This gives the protein CASSMRDGGNQPQHF.

The rearrangement links TRBV19 to TRBJ2-7, with 7 bases that match TRBD1. V shed 1 base, J shed 0 bases, and the junction held 3 bases outside the gene matches. CDR1 LNHDA and CDR2 SQIVND come from the germline V gene (reference sequence). The length of the CDR3 is 15 residues. The CDR3 here is CASSIAGQSSYEQYF. The CDR3 nucleotides are TGTGCCAGTAGTATAGCGGGACAGAGCTCCTACGAGCAGTACTTC.

The chain uses TRBV3-1 (or the pseudogene TRBV3-2) and TRBJ1-2; D gene unclear. V was trimmed by 0 bases and J by 8 bases, leaving 7 bases between them. The CDR3 consists of 12 residues. The germline V gene has CDR1 LGHDT and CDR2 YNNKEL (reference sequence). CDR3 protein: CASSQDSEGYTF. The CDR3 coding sequence is TGTGCCAGCAGCCAAGATTCGGAGGGCTACACCTTC.

This sequence joins TRBV6-1 and TRBJ2-7; D gene unclear. The CDR3 consists of 12 residues. Germline values: CDR1 MNHNS, CDR2 SASEGT. Trimming shortened V by 3 bases and J by 2 bases, and 5 bases separated the two germline ends. The CDR3 protein is CASSDPTYEQYF. As DNA, the CDR3 is TGTGCCAGCAGTGACCCTACCTACGAGCAGTACTTC.

V usage is TRBV11-1 and J usage is TRBJ1-1; D remains unclear. This CDR3 is 14 amino acids long. CDR1 is SGHAT, CDR2 FQDESV, per germline (reference sequence). V lost 6 bases and J lost 2, with 13 bases in between. The CDR3 here is CASSLGRRNTEAFF. DNA of the CDR3: TGTGCCAGCAGTCTAGGGAGGAGAAACACTGAAGCTTTCTTT.

CDR3 sequence reads: CASSFDRANTGELFF. The DNA of the CDR3 is TGTGCCAGCAGCTTCGACAGGGCGAACACCGGGGAGCTGTTTTTT. This chain connects TRBV7-2 to TRBJ2-2, with TRBD1 matching 7 bases. J lost 0 bases, V lost 3 bases, and 1 base had no gene match. CDR1 SGHTA and CDR2 FQGNSA come from the germline V gene. The CDR3 runs to 15 residues.

V and J are TRBV30 and TRBJ2-1; TRBD1 or TRBD2 may be the D gene (7 bases each). Trimming shortened V by 3 bases and J by 9 bases, and 24 bases separated the two germline ends. The CDR3 covers 16 residues. Germline lookup yields CDR1 GTSNPN and CDR2 SVGIG (reference sequence). The CDR3 DNA reads TGTGCCTGGAGCCGCCGAGGGGGCGGGAGAAGAATTGAGCAGTTCTTC. Its protein is CAWSRRGGGRRIEQFF.

This chain joins TRBV28 and TRBJ1-5, with D uncertain. Trimming left V 6 bases short and J 9 bases short, with 6 bases between. Germline V lookup: CDR1 MDHEN, CDR2 SYDVKM. This CDR3 is built from 10 residues. CDR3 DNA sequence: TGTGCCAGCAGCCTTCTGCCCCAGCATTTT. It is translated as CASSLLPQHF.

V is TRBV3-1 (or the pseudogene TRBV3-2) and J is TRBJ2-1; 10 bases match TRBD2. The CDR3 loop spans 17 amino acids. Germline lookup yields CDR1 LGHDT and CDR2 YNNKEL (reference sequence). Trimming removed 6 bases from V and 4 bases from J; junction bases left unmatched: 12. CDR3 bases: TGTGCCAGCAGGATGAGCGGGAGGGCTTTGGGTTACAATGAGCAGTTCTTC. It yields the protein CASRMSGRALGYNEQFF.

The gene calls are TRBV6-5 and TRBJ2-7; 9 nucleotides match TRBD1. V shed 6 bases, J shed 7 bases, and the junction held 4 bases outside the gene matches. The CDR3 loop spans 12 amino acids. Germline V gives CDR1 MNHEY, CDR2 SVGAGI. The CDR3 nucleotides are TGTGCCAGCAGCCGAGGGACAGGGGAGCAGTACTTC. Its protein is CASSRGTGEQYF.

The CDR3 reads CASSAGGRDYNEQFF. As DNA, the CDR3 is TGTGCCAGCAGCGCGGGCGGGAGGGACTACAATGAGCAGTTCTTC. This chain links TRBV11-1 with TRBJ2-1; TRBD2 matches 9 bases. The germline CDR1 and CDR2 sequences are SGHAT and FQDESV (reference sequence). V lost 5 bases, J lost 3 bases, and 5 bases stayed unmatched. The CDR3 length is 15 residues.

The chain is built from TRBV15 and TRBJ1-5; D gene uncertain. Per germline, CDR1 LNHNV and CDR2 YYDKDF (reference sequence). CDR3 length: 15 residues. Trimming cost V 0 bases and J 3 bases, with 9 bases left between them. The CDR3 sequence is CATSRDMGNNQPQHF. The CDR3 DNA is TGTGCCACCAGCAGAGATATGGGGAACAATCAGCCCCAGCATTTT.

This clone was seen a few times. The chain joins TRBV27 to TRBJ2-7; a possible D gene is TRBD2 (7 bases). V lost 3 bases and J 6 bases, leaving 15 bases between the germline ends. The germline gives CDR1 MNHEY, CDR2 SMNVEV (reference sequence). This CDR3 has 14 amino acids. This CDR3 reads CASSLGGASGEQYF. The DNA of the CDR3 is TGTGCCAGCAGTTTGGGGGGGGCTTCGGGCGAGCAGTACTTC.

This clone was recorded only once. The chain uses TRBV11-3 and TRBJ2-1; the match to TRBD2 covers 8 bases. Germline V gene sequence: CDR1 SGHNT, CDR2 YENEEA. The CDR3 extends over 16 amino acids. V lost 5 bases and J lost 9; bases outside the gene matches: 15. CDR3 protein: CASSPLGVAGMVEQFF. As DNA, the CDR3 is TGTGCCAGCAGCCCTCTGGGGGTAGCGGGAATGGTTGAGCAGTTCTTC.

The chain carries TRBV5-6 and TRBJ2-1; unclear D gene. The germline V gene encodes CDR1 SGHDT and CDR2 YYEEEE. This CDR3 is built from 15 residues. V gave up 1 base and J gave up 0 bases, with 8 bases separating them. CDR3 region: CASSLLGASYNEQFF. CDR3 DNA sequence: TGTGCCAGCAGCTTGCTGGGTGCCTCCTACAATGAGCAGTTCTTC.

CDR3 bases: TGTGCCACCAGCAGGCACAGGGAGAACACTGAAGCTTTCTTT. Its protein is CATSRHRENTEAFF. The rearrangement uses TRBV15 and TRBJ1-1, with a possible D match to TRBD1 (6 bases). This CDR3 is 14 amino acids long. Germline assignment: CDR1 LNHNV and CDR2 YYDKDF (reference sequence). Trimming removed 3 bases from V and 1 base from J, with 9 bases in between.

The chain has TRBV3-1 (or the pseudogene TRBV3-2) and TRBJ2-2; 8 bases fit TRBD1. Germline V gene sequence: CDR1 LGHDT, CDR2 YNNKEL (reference sequence). V was clipped by 4 bases and J by 5 bases; unmatched bases: 9. CDR3 size: 16 residues. CDR3 DNA sequence: TGTGCCAGCAGCCGACGGACAGGGTTGAATACCGGGGAGCTGTTTTTT. Translation: CASSRRTGLNTGELFF.

This clone was picked up one time. Other DNA sequences from this sample encode an identical CDR3 as well. The chain couples TRBV27 to TRBJ2-5; 11 bases match TRBD1. With V trimmed by 6 bases and J by 5 bases, 8 bases remained unmatched. CDR1 is MNHEY, CDR2 SMNVEV, per germline (reference sequence). The CDR3 is made up of 15 amino acids. CDR3 DNA sequence: TGTGCCAGCAGCCCGGGGACAGGGGGAAGGGAGACCCAGTACTTC. This translates into CASSPGTGGRETQYF.

This chain links TRBV5-4 with TRBJ2-3; 14 positions agree with TRBD2. The CDR3 sequence is 19 residues long. From germline, CDR1 is SGHNT and CDR2 YYREEE (reference sequence). V was clipped by 5 bases and J by 2 bases; unmatched bases: 13. This CDR3 reads CASRGGTSGRPVDTDTQYF. The DNA for the CDR3 is TGTGCCAGCAGGGGCGGGACTAGCGGGAGACCGGTGGACACAGATACGCAGTATTTT.

The chain has TRBV6-5 and TRBJ2-2, with D unclear. The V end was cut by 0 bases, the J end by 3 bases, with 5 bases between. CDR1 and CDR2 from the germline V gene are MNHEY and SVGAGI. This CDR3 is built from 14 residues. CDR3 sequence (DNA): TGTGCCAGCAGTTACTCAGGATACACCGGGGAGCTGTTTTTT. It translates to CASSYSGYTGELFF.

The chain carries TRBV19 and TRBJ1-1, with 7 bases lining up with TRBD1. The germline CDR1 and CDR2 sequences are LNHDA and SQIVND (reference sequence). V lost 4 bases to trimming and J lost 1 base; unmatched junction nucleotides: 9. The CDR3 is 16 amino acids. CDR3 nucleotides: TGTGCCAGTAGTACCGAATTACAGGGGACGAACACTGAAGCTTTCTTT. Amino acid sequence: CASSTELQGTNTEAFF.

The chain combines TRBV5-6 with TRBJ2-5; perhaps D is TRBD1 or TRBD2 (5 bases each). Germline loops: CDR1 SGHDT, CDR2 YYEEEE. CDR3 length equals 14 residues. The V end was cut by 4 bases, the J end by 4 bases, with 14 bases between. The CDR3 DNA reads TGTGCCAGCAGCCCGGGGCACCAGGGAGAGACCCAGTACTTC. Its translation is CASSPGHQGETQYF.

The rearrangement uses TRBV15 and TRBJ2-2; 9 bases are a match to TRBD2. Germline lookup yields CDR1 LNHNV and CDR2 YYDKDF (reference sequence). The CDR3 loop spans 15 amino acids. The ends lost 6 bases at V and 3 bases at J; junction bases unmatched: 5. CDR3 sequence reads: CATRGGREDTGELFF. The DNA for the CDR3 is TGTGCCACCAGGGGCGGGAGGGAAGACACCGGGGAGCTGTTTTTT.

The chain combines TRBV3-1 (or the pseudogene TRBV3-2) with TRBJ2-7; 9 positions match TRBD1. This CDR3 is built from 14 residues. Germline V gene lookup returns CDR1 LGHDT and CDR2 YNNKEL (reference sequence). The V and J ends lost 4 bases and 3 bases, in that order; junction bases with no gene match: 4. This CDR3 is CASSLRQGVYEQYF. CDR3 DNA: TGTGCCAGCAGCCTTAGACAGGGGGTCTACGAGCAGTACTTC.

The chain uses TRBV5-1 and TRBJ1-3; D is unresolved. Germline-derived CDR1 and CDR2 are SGHRS and YFSETQ. The CDR3 is 15 amino acids. V gave up 4 bases and J gave up 5 bases, with 16 bases separating them. CDR3 residues: CASSEAEPLRNTIYF. The DNA of the CDR3 is TGCGCCAGCAGCGAAGCGGAACCTTTAAGAAACACCATATATTTT.